The 25 T cell receptor beta chains given below trace back to one sample, sequenced in a study of shared clonotypes between healthy human individuals. The data were produced by immunoSEQ multiplex PCR, yet TCRdb's version contains in-frame clones alone and is incomplete. The table has 1.4 million or so clones, roughly 98.5% seen once; the top ten hold about 0.35%. The material sequenced was naive CD4+ T cells sorted from blood. Described subset: CD45RA+ positively selected. The source of these receptors is a man aged 25-45 years in good health.

The gene calls are TRBV7-2 and TRBJ2-3, with 8 bases matching TRBD2. CDR1 is SGHTA and CDR2 is FQGNSA in the germline V gene. The V and J ends lost 4 bases and 10 bases, in that order; junction bases with no gene match: 10. This CDR3 comprises 14 residues. The CDR3 protein is CASSWTSLGGPQYF. For the CDR3, the DNA is TGTGCCAGCAGCTGGACTAGCCTGGGAGGTCCGCAGTATTTT.

This chain uses TRBV5-1 with TRBJ2-7; 7 bases agree with TRBD1. The CDR3 consists of 13 residues. Per germline, CDR1 SGHRS and CDR2 YFSETQ. V gave up 5 bases and J gave up 4 bases; unmatched junction bases: 6. The CDR3 DNA reads as TGCGCCAGCAGTTTTGACAGGGAATACGAGCAGTACTTC. This gives the protein CASSFDREYEQYF.

The gene calls are TRBV18 and TRBJ1-1; possibly TRBD1 for D (6 bases). Germline assignment: CDR1 KGHSH and CDR2 LQKENI. The CDR3 extends over 16 amino acids. The V and J ends lost 1 base and 4 bases respectively, with 16 bases between them. The CDR3, as DNA: TGTGCCAGCTCACCACGATCGGGGGGGCGGGTCACTGAAGCTTTCTTT. This sequence encodes CASSPRSGGRVTEAFF.

This chain joins TRBV11-2 and TRBJ2-3; perhaps TRBD2 as D (6 bases). V was trimmed by 8 bases and J by 4 bases, leaving 13 bases between them. CDR1 is SGHAT, CDR2 FQNNGV, per germline. The CDR3 sequence is 13 residues long. CDR3 nucleotide sequence: TGTGCCAGCCGACTAGTTTCCGCAGATACGCAGTATTTT. Protein: CASRLVSADTQYF.

This chain uses TRBV9 with TRBJ2-7, with 7 bases that match TRBD1. The CDR3 has 14 amino acids. Germline CDR1 reads SGDLS; CDR2 reads YYNGEE. With V trimmed by 4 bases and J by 6 bases, 10 bases remained unmatched. Here the CDR3 reads CASSHRGSSTEQYF. DNA of the CDR3: TGTGCCAGCAGCCACAGGGGTTCCTCTACCGAGCAGTACTTC.

The chain uses TRBV5-1 and TRBJ1-4; TRBD1 aligns across 8 bases. The CDR3 spans 13 residues. Losses at the gene ends were 3 bases for V and 7 bases for J; bases not matched to a gene: 2. Germline V gene lookup returns CDR1 SGHRS and CDR2 YFSETQ. CDR3 in amino acids: CASSSQGAEKLFF. CDR3 sequence (DNA): TGCGCCAGCAGCTCTCAGGGGGCTGAAAAACTGTTTTTT.

The chain has TRBV7-6 and TRBJ2-1; TRBD2 might be the D (6 bases). The CDR3 length is 13 residues. CDR1 is SGHVS, CDR2 FNYEAQ, per germline. The V end lost 0 bases, the J end lost 12 bases, and 12 bases lay between the germline ends. CDR3 bases: TGTGCCAGCAGCTTAGCAGAGGGCGGGGCGCAGTTCTTC. Protein product: CASSLAEGGAQFF.

This clone was seen more than once but under ten times. The rearrangement uses TRBV6-1 and TRBJ2-7, with 9 bases lining up with TRBD1. The CDR3 has 14 residues. The V segment lost 6 bases and the J segment 4 bases; nucleotides outside the gene matches: 7. Germline V gives CDR1 MNHNS, CDR2 SASEGT. As DNA, the CDR3 is TGTGCCAGCAGGCCAGGGACAGGGTGGTACGAGCAGTACTTC. Its protein product is CASRPGTGWYEQYF.

This clone was observed a single time. V is TRBV2 and J is TRBJ2-7, with unresolved D. The CDR3 spans 15 residues. Trimming removed 3 bases at V and 1 base at J, with 13 bases between. Looked up from germline, CDR1 is SNHLY and CDR2 is FYNNEI. The CDR3 is CASSEGPTPSYEQYF. The CDR3 region has the DNA TGTGCCAGCAGTGAGGGCCCAACGCCTTCCTACGAGCAGTACTTC. The complete variable domain, with remaining parts taken from reference TRBV2 and TRBJ2-7, reads EPEVTQTPSHQVTQMGQEVILRCVPISNHLYFYWYRQILGQKVEFLVSFYNNEISEKSEIFDDQFSVERPDGSNFTLKIRSTKLEDSAMYFCASSEGPTPSYEQYFGPGTRLTVT.

J is TRBJ2-1 and V is TRBV28, with 14 bases identical to TRBD2. The V gene end was trimmed by 4 bases and the J gene end by 7 bases; junction bases not matched to a gene: 6. Germline values: CDR1 MDHEN, CDR2 SYDVKM. This CDR3 has 16 residues. Here the CDR3 reads CASSSTGTSGRNEQFF. CDR3 sequence (DNA): TGTGCCAGCAGTTCAACTGGGACTAGCGGGAGAAATGAGCAGTTCTTC.

The chain carries TRBV7-8 and TRBJ2-1, with a possible D match to TRBD2 (7 bases). Germline CDR1 SGHVS, CDR2 FQNEAQ. The CDR3 is made up of 17 amino acids. V shed 4 bases and J shed 8 bases, with 24 bases lying between them. The DNA for the CDR3 is TGTGCCAGCAGCTCGTCCCCGGGGGGCGGGTTCGGCGATGAGCAGTTCTTC. This gives the protein CASSSSPGGGFGDEQFF.

This sequence joins TRBV2 and TRBJ2-5, with 9 bases fitting TRBD1. There are 15 residues in the CDR3. The germline gives CDR1 SNHLY, CDR2 FYNNEI. Losses at the gene ends were 6 bases for V and 2 bases for J; bases not matched to a gene: 7. Here the CDR3 DNA reads TGTGCCAGCAGGGGGACAGGGATCCCTCAAGAGACCCAGTACTTC. Translation gives CASRGTGIPQETQYF. Filled out from reference TRBV2 and TRBJ2-5, the complete variable domain reads EPEVTQTPSHQVTQMGQEVILRCVPISNHLYFYWYRQILGQKVEFLVSFYNNEISEKSEIFDDQFSVERPDGSNFTLKIRSTKLEDSAMYFCASRGTGIPQETQYFGPGTRLLVL.

The V gene is TRBV25-1, the J gene TRBJ1-4, with a possible D match to TRBD1 (6 bases). Germline-derived CDR1 and CDR2 are MGHDK and SYGVNS. Trimming left V 1 base short and J 4 bases short, with 7 bases between. The CDR3 contains 14 residues. This chain's CDR3 is CASSELDSNEKLFF. DNA of the CDR3: TGTGCCAGCAGTGAATTGGACAGTAATGAAAAACTGTTTTTT.

The chain employs TRBV29-1 and TRBJ1-2; 10 bases are shared with TRBD1. The J segment lost 4 bases and the V segment lost 6 bases, leaving 17 bases of the junction unmatched. The CDR3 contains 17 residues. CDR1 and CDR2 (germline): SQVTM, ANQGSEA. CDR3 in amino acids: CSVSPLGGDRGVYGYTF. CDR3 DNA: TGCAGCGTCTCCCCCTTAGGCGGGGACAGGGGTGTCTATGGCTACACCTTC.

This clone was observed once. The chain combines TRBV28 with TRBJ2-2; 7 bases match TRBD2. CDR1 is MDHEN and CDR2 is SYDVKM in the germline V gene. The J segment lost 7 bases and the V segment lost 0 bases, leaving 5 bases of the junction unmatched. The length of the CDR3 is 15 residues. CDR3 nucleotides: TGTGCCAGCAGTTTATGGGGGACTACTGTCGGGGAGCTGTTTTTT. This sequence encodes CASSLWGTTVGELFF.

This rearrangement joins TRBV19 to TRBJ2-7; possible D gene TRBD1, 5 bases. CDR3 size: 15 residues. Between the trimmed V and J ends, which lost 3 bases and 5 bases, there was a span of 17 bases. Germline CDR1 LNHDA, CDR2 SQIVND (reference sequence). The CDR3 DNA is TGTGCCAGTAGTATGCTTGCAGGGCTTGAACACGAGCAGTACTTC. Its protein is CASSMLAGLEHEQYF. Looking up the rest from reference TRBV19 and TRBJ2-7 gives the full variable domain: DGGITQSPKYLFRKEGQNVTLSCEQNLNHDAMYWYRQDPGQGLRLIYYSQIVNDFQKGDIAEGYSVSREKKESFPLTVTSAQKNPTAFYLCASSMLAGLEHEQYFGPGTRLTVT.

V gene TRBV5-1 combines with J gene TRBJ2-1; 10 nucleotides align to TRBD1. Germline CDR1 is SGHRS and CDR2 is YFSETQ. The CDR3 loop spans 15 amino acids. V shed 3 bases and J 7 bases; nucleotides not matched to a gene: 7. The CDR3 region has the DNA TGCGCCAGCAGCTACCGACAGGGGGCGGCGAATGAGCAGTTCTTC. Protein: CASSYRQGAANEQFF.

This chain uses TRBV25-1 with TRBJ2-1; D not resolved. Germline values: CDR1 MGHDK, CDR2 SYGVNS. V was cut by 7 bases and J by 3 bases, with 19 bases left in between. The CDR3 extends over 16 amino acids. The CDR3 sequence: CASTPLAGVGYNEQFF. CDR3 coding DNA: TGTGCCAGCACCCCGCTGGCAGGAGTCGGCTACAATGAGCAGTTCTTC.

V is TRBV20-1 and J is TRBJ2-1; D remains unclear. Germline CDR1 reads DFQATT; CDR2 reads SNEGSKA (reference sequence). The V end lost 5 bases, the J end lost 8 bases, and 10 bases lay between the germline ends. This CDR3 region has 11 residues. The CDR3, as DNA: TGCAGTGCTCCCAATATCTATGAGCAGTTCTTC. It specifies CSAPNIYEQFF.

Points on this clone: This specimen includes other DNA sequences encoding the same CDR3. The chain employs TRBV29-1 and TRBJ2-1; possible D gene TRBD1, 5 bases. Germline V CDR1 and CDR2: SQVTM, ANQGSEA. CDR3 length equals 14 residues. Trimming removed 3 bases at V and 1 base at J, with 10 bases between. This CDR3 reads CSVEGRVSYNEQFF. Here the CDR3 DNA reads TGCAGCGTTGAGGGCAGGGTATCCTACAATGAGCAGTTCTTC.

The chain combines TRBV15 with TRBJ2-2, with 9 positions matching TRBD1. The germline V gene encodes CDR1 LNHNV and CDR2 YYDKDF (reference sequence). J was trimmed by 5 bases and V by 3 bases; bases with no gene match: 4. This CDR3 has 15 residues. The chain's CDR3 is CATSSRGQGTGELFF. CDR3 DNA: TGTGCCACCAGCAGTCGAGGACAGGGGACCGGGGAGCTGTTTTTT.

This rearrangement joins TRBV7-9 to TRBJ2-7; 10 bases align to TRBD2. This CDR3 has 15 residues. The J segment lost 3 bases and the V segment lost 5 bases, leaving 7 bases of the junction unmatched. The germline V gene has CDR1 SEHNR and CDR2 FQNEAQ (reference sequence). The CDR3 DNA sequence: TGTGCCAGCAGCATAGGACTAGCGGACCTCTACGAGCAGTACTTC. The encoded protein is CASSIGLADLYEQYF.

In regard to this clone: The same CDR3 can be traced to other DNA sequences in this sample. The rearrangement joins TRBV5-1 to TRBJ2-7; 16 bases fit TRBD2. Germline CDR1 is SGHRS and CDR2 is YFSETQ. The ends lost 4 bases at V and 1 base at J; junction bases unmatched: 8. The CDR3 spans 18 residues. This CDR3 is CASSRGLAGGPSSYEQYF. DNA for the CDR3: TGCGCCAGCAGCAGGGGACTAGCGGGAGGGCCCTCTTCCTACGAGCAGTACTTC. Complete variable domain (other parts from reference TRBV5-1 and TRBJ2-7): KAGVTQTPRYLIKTRGQQVTLSCSPISGHRSVSWYQQTPGQGLQFLFEYFSETQRNKGNFPGRFSGRQFSNSRSEMNVSTLELGDSALYLCASSRGLAGGPSSYEQYFGPGTRLTVT.

The chain combines TRBV5-6 with TRBJ1-1; TRBD1 is a possible D gene (6 bases). This CDR3 has 17 residues. The V end was cut by 3 bases, the J end by 3 bases, with 21 bases between. In germline, CDR1 is SGHDT, CDR2 YYEEEE. The DNA for the CDR3 is TGTGCCAGCAGCTCCTGGCTTAGGACAGTCGGAGACACTGAAGCTTTCTTT. Translating it yields CASSSWLRTVGDTEAFF.

The rearrangement joins TRBV11-3 to TRBJ2-2; 9 bases fit TRBD1. V trimming: 5 bases; J trimming: 0 bases; junction bases outside the gene matches: 4. This CDR3 contains 16 residues. Germline V gene lookup returns CDR1 SGHNT and CDR2 YENEEA. Here the CDR3 DNA reads TGTGCCAGCAGCCACAGGGGGCATACGAACACCGGGGAGCTGTTTTTT. It yields the protein CASSHRGHTNTGELFF.